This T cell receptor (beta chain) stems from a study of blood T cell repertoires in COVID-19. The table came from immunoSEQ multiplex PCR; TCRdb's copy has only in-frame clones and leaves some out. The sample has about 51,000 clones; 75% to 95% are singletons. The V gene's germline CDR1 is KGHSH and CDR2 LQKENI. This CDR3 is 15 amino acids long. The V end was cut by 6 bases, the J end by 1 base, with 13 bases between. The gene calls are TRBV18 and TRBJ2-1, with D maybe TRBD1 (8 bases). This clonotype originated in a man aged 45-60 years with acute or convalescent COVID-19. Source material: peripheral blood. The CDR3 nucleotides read TGTGCCAGCTCCCAACAGGGGGGGTCCTACAATGAGCAGTTCTTC. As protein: CASSQQGGSYNEQFF.